This TCR beta chain originates from a study of spatial heterogeneity in lung cancer. Germline V gene sequence: CDR1 GTSNPN, CDR2 SVGIG (reference sequence). The CDR3 loop spans 13 amino acids. V was cut by 1 base and J by 6 bases, with 10 bases left in between. This clonotype was detected many times. The sample's time point: blood at routine non-recurrence follow-up after resection. Sequencing covered unsorted whole RNA taken from tumor, nontumor lung or frozen PBMC. TCRdb recomputed calls from the 5' RACE reads with MiXCR, one row per CDR3 protein. The table records around 30,000 distinct CDR3 sequences, 4.5% to 7.5% of them present only once.

The chain combines TRBV30 with TRBJ1-5; maybe TRBD1 (6 bases). The sequence was obtained from a male donor with early-stage non-small cell lung cancer. The sequencing used PBMCs, collected at follow-up. CDR3 amino acids: CAWSEQGAQPQHF. The CDR3 bases are TGTGCCTGGAGTGAACAGGGCGCTCAGCCCCAGCATTTT.